This TCR beta chain stems from a study of blood T cell repertoires in COVID-19. Study-level information: The samples span acute and convalescent COVID-19 from the United States, Italy and Spain.

The table came from immunoSEQ multiplex PCR; TCRdb's copy has only in-frame clones and leaves some out. This repertoire shows 250,000 to 350,000 clones, around 88% found once; its top ten account for approximately 0.84%. V shed 5 bases and J shed 7 bases, with 17 bases lying between them. Germline lookup yields CDR1 GTSNPN and CDR2 SVGIG (reference sequence). The CDR3 contains 13 residues. The source material was peripheral blood. The chain is built from TRBV30 and TRBJ1-1; D remains unclear. The TCR was taken from a man under 40 with acute or convalescent COVID-19. CDR3 loop: CAWDRATRIEAFF. The DNA for the CDR3 is TGTGCCTGGGATCGTGCGACAAGGATTGAAGCTTTCTTT.